This T cell receptor beta chain derives from a study of T cell repertoires in cytomegalovirus infection. Study overall: Public TCR beta signatures were indicative of both CMV infection and a matching HLA type.

The germline V gene has CDR1 MNHEY and CDR2 SVGEGT. CDR3 size: 14 residues. Trimming at V came to 6 bases and at J to 5 bases, leaving 6 bases not matched to a gene. The study's findings and limits: Dominating the ex vivo response were TCR beta clonotypes that were CMV-specific and HLA-C-restricted. Cumulative public TCR beta family frequency identified carriers of CMV plus the relevant HLA.

This clonotype was counted at least ten times. The antigen remains undetermined. One entry per CDR3 protein, called by TCRdb with MiXCR from the reads. The sample shows 150,000 to 200,000 distinct CDR3 sequences, 7.5% to 10% of them seen only once. The chain has TRBV6-2 or TRBV6-3 and TRBJ2-7, with 11 nucleotides matching TRBD1. This clonotype originated in a human donor in good health (CMV status not recorded). Some clones in this sample may be carry-over from other donors' samples. The material sequenced was PBMCs. The CDR3 region is CASSQGQGADEQYF. CDR3 nucleotides: TGTGCCAGCAGCCAAGGACAGGGGGCGGACGAGCAGTACTTC.